This entry concerns a single T cell receptor (beta chain). One end of the junction fails to match germline, which may point to a read error. The data belong to a study of CD8+CD57+ T cells in acquired aplastic anemia. CDR1 is SEHNR, CDR2 FQNEAQ, per germline (reference sequence). There are 13 residues in the CDR3. Researchers used genomic DNA as the template to profile TCR beta VDJ and CDR3. TCRdb ran MiXCR on the reads and lists one entry per CDR3 protein. The sample has roughly 260,000 distinct CDR3 sequences; more than 40% are singletons. Flow cytometry had shown expanded CD8+CD57+ cells in the patients chosen for sequencing.

This sequence originates from a human donor with aplastic anemia. The chain couples TRBV7-9 to TRBJ1-5; D is undetermined. What was sequenced was sorted CD4+, CD8+, or CD8+CD57+ T cells (not recorded which) from PBMCs. CDR3 protein: CASSSLLNQPHHF. The CDR3 DNA is TGTGCCAGCAGCTCCCTCTTAAATCAGCCCCACCATTTT.